The 12 T cell receptor beta chains presented below share a single source sample, sequenced in a study of blood T cell repertoires in COVID-19. Generated by immunoSEQ multiplex PCR, the TCRdb table keeps only in-frame clones and is missing some. The data hold about 72,000 clones, with roughly 82% observed a single time. The sample was peripheral blood. The receptors were sampled from a man between 60 and 70 years old with acute or convalescent COVID-19.

V usage is TRBV4-2 and J usage is TRBJ1-3; D gene uncertain. Trimming removed 0 bases from V and 3 bases from J, with 15 bases in between. The CDR3 consists of 17 residues. Germline V lookup: CDR1 LGHNA, CDR2 YNFKEQ. Here the CDR3 DNA reads TGTGCCAGCAGCCAAGAAGGTTCGCGGGCAGGTGGAAACACCATATATTTT. Protein product: CASSQEGSRAGGNTIYF.

V is TRBV29-1 and J is TRBJ2-7, with a possible D match to TRBD1 (7 bases). The CDR3 extends over 15 amino acids. V was clipped by 6 bases and J by 1 base, with 19 bases between them. Germline CDR1 and CDR2: SQVTM and ANQGSEA. In DNA form, the CDR3 reads TGCAGCGTCCAAGGCGGGACAGCATCTTCCTACGAGCAGTACTTC. Encoded protein: CSVQGGTASSYEQYF.

The rearrangement joins TRBV19 to TRBJ1-2; D may be TRBD1 (5 bases). The CDR3 sequence is 11 residues long. Germline values: CDR1 LNHDA, CDR2 SQIVND (reference sequence). V lost 4 bases and J 6 bases, leaving 6 bases between the germline ends. The CDR3 loop reads CASSTGNGYTF. The CDR3 DNA sequence: TGTGCCAGTAGTACAGGGAATGGCTACACCTTC.

V gene TRBV19 combines with J gene TRBJ1-4; D gene unclear. The CDR3 contains 14 residues. Trimming cost V 7 bases and J 0 bases, with 9 bases left between them. Germline V gives CDR1 LNHDA, CDR2 SQIVND (reference sequence). DNA of the CDR3: TGTGCCAGTACCTCTCTTGCAACTAATGAAAAACTGTTTTTT. Residues: CASTSLATNEKLFF. The entire variable domain, with the rest obtained from reference TRBV19 and TRBJ1-4, is as follows: DGGITQSPKYLFRKEGQNVTLSCEQNLNHDAMYWYRQDPGQGLRLIYYSQIVNDFQKGDIAEGYSVSREKKESFPLTVTSAQKNPTAFYLCASTSLATNEKLFFGSGTQLSVL.

The CDR3 loop reads CASSIEGQGYAGGYTF. The CDR3 DNA reads as TGTGCCAGTAGTATTGAGGGACAGGGATATGCGGGTGGCTACACCTTC. The rearrangement links TRBV19 to TRBJ1-2; 9 positions match TRBD1. The CDR3 contains 16 residues. V lost 3 bases and J lost 7; bases outside the gene matches: 12. The germline gives CDR1 LNHDA, CDR2 SQIVND (reference sequence).

This chain uses TRBV7-9 with TRBJ1-2, with TRBD1 matching over 10 bases. This CDR3 has 17 residues. Germline CDR1 SEHNR, CDR2 FQNEAQ (reference sequence). V trimming: 7 bases; J trimming: 4 bases; junction bases outside the gene matches: 15. DNA of the CDR3: TGTGCCAGCACGATGACAGGGGGCCGTTTACCCACCTATGGCTACACCTTC. Protein product: CASTMTGGRLPTYGYTF.

This chain connects TRBV5-1 to TRBJ1-1; weak D call: TRBD1 (5 bases). The CDR3 spans 14 residues. Germline V lookup: CDR1 SGHRS, CDR2 YFSETQ. Trimming took off 0 bases at V and 7 bases at J, with 13 bases between the two ends. This CDR3 is CASSLEGAGGEAFF. The CDR3 bases are TGCGCCAGCAGCTTGGAAGGGGCAGGTGGTGAAGCTTTCTTT. Supplemented by reference TRBV5-1 and TRBJ1-1, the full variable domain reads KAGVTQTPRYLIKTRGQQVTLSCSPISGHRSVSWYQQTPGQGLQFLFEYFSETQRNKGNFPGRFSGRQFSNSRSEMNVSTLELGDSALYLCASSLEGAGGEAFFGQGTRLTVV.

J is TRBJ1-1 and V is TRBV6-5, with 8 nucleotides matching TRBD1. Trimming removed 6 bases from V and 0 bases from J; junction bases left unmatched: 3. Germline V gives CDR1 MNHEY, CDR2 SVGAGI. CDR3 length: 14 residues. CDR3 sequence reads: CASRDREMNTEAFF. In DNA form, the CDR3 reads TGTGCCAGCAGGGACAGGGAAATGAACACTGAAGCTTTCTTT.

J is TRBJ2-1 and V is TRBV4-1; TRBD2 matches at 11 bases. This CDR3 contains 15 residues. With 0 bases clipped from V and 6 bases from J, the junction kept 1 base outside the gene matches. Germline V gene lookup returns CDR1 MGHRA and CDR2 YSYEKL. DNA for the CDR3: TGCGCCAGCAGCCAAGACCTAGCGGGGGGCAATGAGCAGTTCTTC. It specifies CASSQDLAGGNEQFF.

For the CDR3, the DNA is TGTGCCAGCTCACCAGCAGGGGATCAGCCCCAGCATTTT. This sequence encodes CASSPAGDQPQHF. The chain recombines TRBV18 with TRBJ1-5, with D maybe TRBD1 (6 bases). The CDR3 sequence is 13 residues long. V dropped 2 bases and J dropped 5 bases, with 7 bases sitting between them. Per the germline V gene, CDR1 is KGHSH and CDR2 is LQKENI.

The chain carries TRBV11-2 and TRBJ2-7; the match to TRBD1 covers 12 bases. The germline gives CDR1 SGHAT, CDR2 FQNNGV. The CDR3 sequence is 14 residues long. V gave up 5 bases and J gave up 5 bases; unmatched junction bases: 4. The CDR3 sequence: CASSRDRGPNEQYF. CDR3 bases: TGTGCCAGCAGCCGGGACAGGGGGCCAAACGAGCAGTACTTC.

This rearrangement joins TRBV2 to TRBJ1-6; perhaps TRBD1 as D (6 bases). The CDR3 totals 16 residues. Germline V gene lookup returns CDR1 SNHLY and CDR2 FYNNEI. V was cut by 1 base and J by 7 bases, with 14 bases left in between. CDR3 coding DNA: TGTGCCAGCAGTGAAGACACAGGGACCGGGAATTCACCCCTCCACTTT. Residues: CASSEDTGTGNSPLHF.